This entry describes one T cell receptor beta chain. Its matching antigen is unknown. Via MiXCR, TCRdb re-called the RACE reads, giving one row per CDR3 protein. In the table there are some 200,000 distinct CDR3 sequences, 25% to 30% of which are singletons. This sample is drawn from a study of human T cells and chemical hapten exposure. General study results and limits: The donor cohort had alopecia, so its immune response may not match that of healthy people.

Regarding time point: pre-sensitization, week 0. Noted treatment: therapeutic diphenylcyclopropenone sensitization with weekly scalp DPC. Germline-derived CDR1 and CDR2 are SNHLY and FYNNEI. V shed 4 bases and J 7 bases; nucleotides not matched to a gene: 9. There are 15 residues in the CDR3. The receptor comes from a woman aged 30 to 39 with alopecia areata. Some clones in this sample may be carry-over from other donors' samples. V and J are TRBV2 and TRBJ2-1, with TRBD2 identical over 8 bases. Sequenced here: whole blood, sampled in connection with sensitization to the hapten diphenylcyclopropenone (DPC). CDR3 DNA sequence: TGTGCCAGCAGTGGGGACCGGGAGGGAGGAAATGAGCAGTTCTTC. The encoded protein is CASSGDREGGNEQFF.